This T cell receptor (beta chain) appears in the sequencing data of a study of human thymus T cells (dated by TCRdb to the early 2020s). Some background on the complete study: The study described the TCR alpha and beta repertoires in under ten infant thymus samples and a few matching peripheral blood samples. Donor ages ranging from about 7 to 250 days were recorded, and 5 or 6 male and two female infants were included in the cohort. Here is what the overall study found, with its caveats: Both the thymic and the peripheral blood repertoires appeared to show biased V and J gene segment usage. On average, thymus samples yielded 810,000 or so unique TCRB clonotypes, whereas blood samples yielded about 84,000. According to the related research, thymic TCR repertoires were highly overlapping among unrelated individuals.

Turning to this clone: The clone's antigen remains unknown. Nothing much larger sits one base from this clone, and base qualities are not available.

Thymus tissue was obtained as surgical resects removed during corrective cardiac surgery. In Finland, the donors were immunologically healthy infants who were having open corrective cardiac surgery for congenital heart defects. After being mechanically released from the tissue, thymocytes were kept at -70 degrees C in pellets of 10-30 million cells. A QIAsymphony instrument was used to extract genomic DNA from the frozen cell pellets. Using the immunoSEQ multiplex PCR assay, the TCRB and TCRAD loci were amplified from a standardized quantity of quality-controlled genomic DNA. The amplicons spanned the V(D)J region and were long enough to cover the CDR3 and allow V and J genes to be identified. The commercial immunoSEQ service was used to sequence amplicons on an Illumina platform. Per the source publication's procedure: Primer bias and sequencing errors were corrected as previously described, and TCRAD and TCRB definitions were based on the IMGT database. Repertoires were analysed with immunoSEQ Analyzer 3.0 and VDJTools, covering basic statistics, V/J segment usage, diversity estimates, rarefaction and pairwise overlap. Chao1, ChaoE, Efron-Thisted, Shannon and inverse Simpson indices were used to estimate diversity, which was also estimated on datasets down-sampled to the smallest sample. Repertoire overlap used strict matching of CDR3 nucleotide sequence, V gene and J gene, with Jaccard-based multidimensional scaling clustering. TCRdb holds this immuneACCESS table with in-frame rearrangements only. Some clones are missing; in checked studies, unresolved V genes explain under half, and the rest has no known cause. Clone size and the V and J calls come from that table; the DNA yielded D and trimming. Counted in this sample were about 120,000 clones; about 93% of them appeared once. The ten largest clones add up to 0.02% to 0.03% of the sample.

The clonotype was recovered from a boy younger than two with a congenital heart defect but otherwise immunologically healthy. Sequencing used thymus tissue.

In nucleotide form, the sequence is TGTGCCAGCAGCTTAGTAGGGCCTACCTACAATGAGCAGTTCTTC. It is translated as CASSLVGPTYNEQFF. The chain couples TRBV11-2 to TRBJ2-1; no D gene can be assigned with confidence. Measured from the cysteine to the phenylalanine, the CDR3 is 15 residues long. Left in the record is the CDR3 DNA by itself, 45 bases read in frame from the first base. From the germline V gene, CDR1 is SGHAT and CDR2 is FQNNGV. Trimming costs V 1 base and J 2 bases, and their ends lie 9 bases apart.